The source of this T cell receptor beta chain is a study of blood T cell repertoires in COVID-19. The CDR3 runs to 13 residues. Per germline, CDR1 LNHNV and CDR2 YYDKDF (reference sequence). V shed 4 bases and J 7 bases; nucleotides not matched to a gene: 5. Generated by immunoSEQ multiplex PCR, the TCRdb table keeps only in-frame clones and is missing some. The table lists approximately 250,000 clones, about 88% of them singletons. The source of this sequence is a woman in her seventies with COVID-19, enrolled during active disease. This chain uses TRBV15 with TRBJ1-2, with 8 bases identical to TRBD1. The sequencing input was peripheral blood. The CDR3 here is CATSNQGAGGYTF. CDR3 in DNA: TGTGCCACCAGCAACCAGGGGGCCGGTGGCTACACCTTC.